This T cell receptor (beta chain) derives from a study of T cells after yellow fever vaccination. The CDR3 consists of 15 residues. Trimming took off 0 bases at V and 4 bases at J, with 14 bases between the two ends. Germline V gene sequence: CDR1 SGHRS, CDR2 YFSETQ. Broader study findings: Booster sampling recovered most clones from primary vaccination (approximately 96% CD4, around 88% CD8). Abundant clonotypes (contaminants from the bulk population) could be present in FACS-sorted repertoires. Only a minor proportion of clonotypes was detected across both CD4 and CD8 compartments.

This clonotype was counted ten times or more. Its antigen is still unknown. They built TCR cDNA with 5'RACE template switching, a step that put in a universal primer site and UMIs. TCRdb ran MiXCR on the 5' RACE reads and lists one entry per CDR3 protein. The data hold a few hundred thousand distinct CDR3 sequences, with roughly 3.7% observed a single time. The sample consisted of PBMCs, taken 15 days after the yellow fever booster vaccination. The TCR originated in a man between 18 and 29 years old who received the YFV17D yellow fever vaccine. The chain uses TRBV5-1 and TRBJ2-7; maybe TRBD1 (6 bases). CDR3 bases: TGCGCCAGCAGCTTGGATAGAGGGACATTGTACGAGCAGTACTTC. This sequence encodes CASSLDRGTLYEQYF.